The next 13 T cell receptor beta chains were all read from a single sample in a study of blood T cell repertoires in COVID-19. Repertoires were generated with immunoSEQ multiplex PCR, while TCRdb's copy carries only in-frame clones and drops some. This sample has some 380,000 clones, with more than 75% found just once. Sequenced input: peripheral blood. The receptors were sampled from a human donor with acute or convalescent COVID-19. The donor label of this sample is uncertain.

This clone was counted a few times. The CDR3 nucleotides are TGCAGCGTAAGGACAGGGTTTGACGAGCAGTACTTC. Translation: CSVRTGFDEQYF. J is TRBJ2-7 and V is TRBV29-1; 8 nucleotides match TRBD1. The CDR3 has 12 amino acids. The germline V gene encodes CDR1 SQVTM and CDR2 ANQGSEA. V was clipped by 6 bases and J by 5 bases; unmatched bases: 6.

The V and J genes are TRBV12-3 or TRBV12-4 and TRBJ2-7; no clear D gene. Trimming removed 6 bases at V and 6 bases at J, with 9 bases between. The CDR3 is 11 amino acids. The CDR3 protein is CASSTQVEQYF. The DNA for the CDR3 is TGTGCCAGCAGCACCCAGGTCGAGCAGTACTTC.

The J gene is TRBJ1-2, the V gene TRBV20-1; 7 bases match TRBD1. After removal of 7 bases from V and 3 bases from J, the junction contained 2 bases not matched to a gene. CDR1 and CDR2 from the germline V gene are DFQATT and SNEGSKA (reference sequence). CDR3 length equals 11 residues. The CDR3 region has the DNA TGCAGTGAGGGGGCTGACTATGGCTACACCTTC. Translated: CSEGADYGYTF.

The chain combines TRBV19 with TRBJ1-1; 8 bases are shared with TRBD1. The CDR3 totals 17 residues. The J segment lost 0 bases and the V segment lost 6 bases, leaving 12 bases of the junction unmatched. CDR1 is LNHDA and CDR2 is SQIVND in the germline V gene (reference sequence). The CDR3 bases are TGTGCCAGTAGAACAGACAGGGGCAGGGGCATGAACACTGAAGCTTTCTTT. Translation: CASRTDRGRGMNTEAFF.

J is TRBJ1-2 and V is TRBV18; possibly TRBD1 for D (5 bases). Germline V CDR1 and CDR2: KGHSH, LQKENI. This CDR3 comprises 15 residues. Trimming removed 5 bases at V and 4 bases at J, with 17 bases between. DNA of the CDR3: TGTGCCAGCTCATCTAATATGCGGGACCTCTATGGCTACACCTTC. It encodes CASSSNMRDLYGYTF.

V is TRBV5-1 and J is TRBJ2-1; 9 bases are a match to TRBD1. The CDR3 loop spans 15 amino acids. The J segment lost 6 bases and the V segment lost 1 base, leaving 5 bases of the junction unmatched. The germline V gene has CDR1 SGHRS and CDR2 YFSETQ. For the CDR3, the DNA is TGCGCCAGCAGCTTGACGGGACAGGGACGCAATGAGCAGTTCTTC. Translation gives CASSLTGQGRNEQFF.

This clone was seen a handful of times. The V call is TRBV5-1, the J call TRBJ2-1, with 13 bases that match TRBD2. V gave up 2 bases and J gave up 6 bases; unmatched junction bases: 5. Germline CDR1 reads SGHRS; CDR2 reads YFSETQ. The length of the CDR3 is 16 residues. The CDR3 DNA reads TGCGCCAGCAGCTTCCGGACTAGCGGGGGTCTCAATGAGCAGTTCTTC. Encoded protein: CASSFRTSGGLNEQFF.

This clone has a single count. J is TRBJ1-2 and V is TRBV5-7, with 8 bases identical to TRBD1. TRBV5-7 is marked as an open reading frame, function uncertain. The CDR3 has 11 residues. V lost 4 bases and J lost 10; bases outside the gene matches: 3. The CDR3 loop is CASSPDRAYTF. The CDR3 DNA reads as TGTGCCAGCAGCCCGGACAGGGCCTACACCTTC.

This clone was seen just once. V and J are TRBV6-5 and TRBJ1-2, with D uncertain. Trimming pared 5 bases from V and 2 bases from J, leaving 15 bases between. This CDR3 has 15 residues. Germline CDR1 is MNHEY and CDR2 is SVGAGI. Here the CDR3 reads CASSNRAGRNYGYTF. CDR3 DNA sequence: TGTGCCAGCAGTAATCGGGCTGGGAGGAACTATGGCTACACCTTC.

This chain uses TRBV7-8 with TRBJ1-5; 7 bases are shared with TRBD1. The junction had 4 bases not matched to a gene; V was cut back by 5 bases and J by 3 bases. The CDR3 sequence is 14 residues long. Germline assignment: CDR1 SGHVS and CDR2 FQNEAQ. The CDR3 spells CASSEDRANQPQHF. The DNA for the CDR3 is TGTGCCAGCAGCGAAGACAGGGCCAATCAGCCCCAGCATTTT.

J is TRBJ1-2 and V is TRBV6-5; possible D gene TRBD1, 6 bases. This CDR3 comprises 13 residues. The germline V gene encodes CDR1 MNHEY and CDR2 SVGAGI. V was pared by 7 bases and J by 0 bases, with 9 bases between. The CDR3 protein is CASKRTANYGYTF. DNA of the CDR3: TGTGCCAGCAAAAGGACAGCTAACTATGGCTACACCTTC.

The genes are TRBV27 and TRBJ1-5; D is undetermined. Germline V CDR1 and CDR2: MNHEY, SMNVEV (reference sequence). This CDR3 comprises 13 residues. V lost 2 bases to trimming and J lost 5 bases, with 7 bases between them. DNA for the CDR3: TGTGCCAGCAGTTTAAGGGAGTATCAGCCCCAGCATTTT. Its protein product is CASSLREYQPQHF.

The genes are TRBV14 and TRBJ2-6, with D unresolved. This CDR3 region has 15 residues. Germline V gene sequence: CDR1 SGHDN, CDR2 FVKESK. Trimming took 1 base from V and 1 from J, leaving 5 bases between them. Here the CDR3 reads CASSQGHSGANVLTF. CDR3 DNA sequence: TGTGCCAGCAGCCAAGGGCATTCTGGGGCCAACGTCCTGACTTTC.